This T cell receptor (beta chain) was observed in a study of blood T cell repertoires in COVID-19 (dated by TCRdb to about 2020). Context from the whole study: The collaborator samples originated in the United States, Italy and Spain and spanned the acute and convalescent phases of COVID-19. The material from the prospective study consisted of cDNA or gDNA derived from T cells, B-cell-depleted T cells, or PBMCs. The dataset comprised deeply sampled blood TCRbeta repertoires from subjects exposed to, actively infected with, or recovered from COVID-19. The repertoires were released in a freely available public database meant as a resource for research on the immune response to SARS-CoV-2. The samples were drawn from the first 160 participants of the ongoing ImmuneRACE study and from 950 to 1,500 subjects provided by 6 global collaborators. Sample metadata almost always included a de-identified subject ID, COVID-19 status, age in years and sex. HLA class I and class II types, where available, came from metadata supplied by the sample provider rather than from assay-based typing.

Spanning cysteine to phenylalanine, the CDR3 consists of 15 amino acids. CDR3 DNA only is kept here, 45 bases in frame from base 1. Per the germline V gene, SGHRS is the CDR1 and YFSETQ is the CDR2. V is trimmed back by 7 bases and J by 0 bases, and the junction contains 6 bases that no gene match accounts for. As regards this clone: This receptor's antigen is unknown. No much larger clone exists at a distance of one base, and base qualities are not known.

One collaborating source in Seattle enrolled patients during active infection and followed them longitudinally through the course of disease. Collaborating institutions collected whole blood in K2EDTA tubes following their own protocols. Collaborator samples were shipped for TCRbeta analysis as frozen whole blood, isolated PBMCs, or DNA extracted from either sample type. TCRbeta CDR3 regions were amplified from genomic DNA using the immunoSEQ Assay, a bias-controlled multiplex PCR. In the paper's pipeline: The number of nucleated cells in each sample was estimated from the amplification of reference gene primers within the assay. To quantify the absolute abundance of each unique TCRbeta CDR3 rearrangement, sequence reads were collapsed and filtered. For each sample, productive Simpson clonality was calculated as the square root of Simpson's diversity index across productive rearrangements. As stored in TCRdb, this immuneACCESS dataset retains in-frame rearrangements with V and J assigned. A fraction of the clones does not appear; measured against another copy, unresolved V genes explain less than half of the discrepancy, and the remainder lacks a known reason. V and J calls plus clone size are reproduced from that table; the DNA served to infer D and trimming. This sample has about 240,000 clones in its table, and 75% to 85% of those were observed once. Around 7.5% of the sample lies in the top ten.

The paper's findings and limits, for the study overall: The quantity of clinical and demographic metadata differed by source and by participant and was supplied without curation.

The sequenced material came from peripheral blood. This TCR came from a woman aged 80 or over with COVID-19, enrolled during active disease. Recombination connected TRBV5-1 to TRBJ1-3, with 8 bases in between that match TRBD1. This receptor carries the CDR3 CASSGTGNSGNTIYF. The DNA sequence is TGCGCCAGCTCCGGGACAGGCAACTCTGGAAACACCATATATTTT.